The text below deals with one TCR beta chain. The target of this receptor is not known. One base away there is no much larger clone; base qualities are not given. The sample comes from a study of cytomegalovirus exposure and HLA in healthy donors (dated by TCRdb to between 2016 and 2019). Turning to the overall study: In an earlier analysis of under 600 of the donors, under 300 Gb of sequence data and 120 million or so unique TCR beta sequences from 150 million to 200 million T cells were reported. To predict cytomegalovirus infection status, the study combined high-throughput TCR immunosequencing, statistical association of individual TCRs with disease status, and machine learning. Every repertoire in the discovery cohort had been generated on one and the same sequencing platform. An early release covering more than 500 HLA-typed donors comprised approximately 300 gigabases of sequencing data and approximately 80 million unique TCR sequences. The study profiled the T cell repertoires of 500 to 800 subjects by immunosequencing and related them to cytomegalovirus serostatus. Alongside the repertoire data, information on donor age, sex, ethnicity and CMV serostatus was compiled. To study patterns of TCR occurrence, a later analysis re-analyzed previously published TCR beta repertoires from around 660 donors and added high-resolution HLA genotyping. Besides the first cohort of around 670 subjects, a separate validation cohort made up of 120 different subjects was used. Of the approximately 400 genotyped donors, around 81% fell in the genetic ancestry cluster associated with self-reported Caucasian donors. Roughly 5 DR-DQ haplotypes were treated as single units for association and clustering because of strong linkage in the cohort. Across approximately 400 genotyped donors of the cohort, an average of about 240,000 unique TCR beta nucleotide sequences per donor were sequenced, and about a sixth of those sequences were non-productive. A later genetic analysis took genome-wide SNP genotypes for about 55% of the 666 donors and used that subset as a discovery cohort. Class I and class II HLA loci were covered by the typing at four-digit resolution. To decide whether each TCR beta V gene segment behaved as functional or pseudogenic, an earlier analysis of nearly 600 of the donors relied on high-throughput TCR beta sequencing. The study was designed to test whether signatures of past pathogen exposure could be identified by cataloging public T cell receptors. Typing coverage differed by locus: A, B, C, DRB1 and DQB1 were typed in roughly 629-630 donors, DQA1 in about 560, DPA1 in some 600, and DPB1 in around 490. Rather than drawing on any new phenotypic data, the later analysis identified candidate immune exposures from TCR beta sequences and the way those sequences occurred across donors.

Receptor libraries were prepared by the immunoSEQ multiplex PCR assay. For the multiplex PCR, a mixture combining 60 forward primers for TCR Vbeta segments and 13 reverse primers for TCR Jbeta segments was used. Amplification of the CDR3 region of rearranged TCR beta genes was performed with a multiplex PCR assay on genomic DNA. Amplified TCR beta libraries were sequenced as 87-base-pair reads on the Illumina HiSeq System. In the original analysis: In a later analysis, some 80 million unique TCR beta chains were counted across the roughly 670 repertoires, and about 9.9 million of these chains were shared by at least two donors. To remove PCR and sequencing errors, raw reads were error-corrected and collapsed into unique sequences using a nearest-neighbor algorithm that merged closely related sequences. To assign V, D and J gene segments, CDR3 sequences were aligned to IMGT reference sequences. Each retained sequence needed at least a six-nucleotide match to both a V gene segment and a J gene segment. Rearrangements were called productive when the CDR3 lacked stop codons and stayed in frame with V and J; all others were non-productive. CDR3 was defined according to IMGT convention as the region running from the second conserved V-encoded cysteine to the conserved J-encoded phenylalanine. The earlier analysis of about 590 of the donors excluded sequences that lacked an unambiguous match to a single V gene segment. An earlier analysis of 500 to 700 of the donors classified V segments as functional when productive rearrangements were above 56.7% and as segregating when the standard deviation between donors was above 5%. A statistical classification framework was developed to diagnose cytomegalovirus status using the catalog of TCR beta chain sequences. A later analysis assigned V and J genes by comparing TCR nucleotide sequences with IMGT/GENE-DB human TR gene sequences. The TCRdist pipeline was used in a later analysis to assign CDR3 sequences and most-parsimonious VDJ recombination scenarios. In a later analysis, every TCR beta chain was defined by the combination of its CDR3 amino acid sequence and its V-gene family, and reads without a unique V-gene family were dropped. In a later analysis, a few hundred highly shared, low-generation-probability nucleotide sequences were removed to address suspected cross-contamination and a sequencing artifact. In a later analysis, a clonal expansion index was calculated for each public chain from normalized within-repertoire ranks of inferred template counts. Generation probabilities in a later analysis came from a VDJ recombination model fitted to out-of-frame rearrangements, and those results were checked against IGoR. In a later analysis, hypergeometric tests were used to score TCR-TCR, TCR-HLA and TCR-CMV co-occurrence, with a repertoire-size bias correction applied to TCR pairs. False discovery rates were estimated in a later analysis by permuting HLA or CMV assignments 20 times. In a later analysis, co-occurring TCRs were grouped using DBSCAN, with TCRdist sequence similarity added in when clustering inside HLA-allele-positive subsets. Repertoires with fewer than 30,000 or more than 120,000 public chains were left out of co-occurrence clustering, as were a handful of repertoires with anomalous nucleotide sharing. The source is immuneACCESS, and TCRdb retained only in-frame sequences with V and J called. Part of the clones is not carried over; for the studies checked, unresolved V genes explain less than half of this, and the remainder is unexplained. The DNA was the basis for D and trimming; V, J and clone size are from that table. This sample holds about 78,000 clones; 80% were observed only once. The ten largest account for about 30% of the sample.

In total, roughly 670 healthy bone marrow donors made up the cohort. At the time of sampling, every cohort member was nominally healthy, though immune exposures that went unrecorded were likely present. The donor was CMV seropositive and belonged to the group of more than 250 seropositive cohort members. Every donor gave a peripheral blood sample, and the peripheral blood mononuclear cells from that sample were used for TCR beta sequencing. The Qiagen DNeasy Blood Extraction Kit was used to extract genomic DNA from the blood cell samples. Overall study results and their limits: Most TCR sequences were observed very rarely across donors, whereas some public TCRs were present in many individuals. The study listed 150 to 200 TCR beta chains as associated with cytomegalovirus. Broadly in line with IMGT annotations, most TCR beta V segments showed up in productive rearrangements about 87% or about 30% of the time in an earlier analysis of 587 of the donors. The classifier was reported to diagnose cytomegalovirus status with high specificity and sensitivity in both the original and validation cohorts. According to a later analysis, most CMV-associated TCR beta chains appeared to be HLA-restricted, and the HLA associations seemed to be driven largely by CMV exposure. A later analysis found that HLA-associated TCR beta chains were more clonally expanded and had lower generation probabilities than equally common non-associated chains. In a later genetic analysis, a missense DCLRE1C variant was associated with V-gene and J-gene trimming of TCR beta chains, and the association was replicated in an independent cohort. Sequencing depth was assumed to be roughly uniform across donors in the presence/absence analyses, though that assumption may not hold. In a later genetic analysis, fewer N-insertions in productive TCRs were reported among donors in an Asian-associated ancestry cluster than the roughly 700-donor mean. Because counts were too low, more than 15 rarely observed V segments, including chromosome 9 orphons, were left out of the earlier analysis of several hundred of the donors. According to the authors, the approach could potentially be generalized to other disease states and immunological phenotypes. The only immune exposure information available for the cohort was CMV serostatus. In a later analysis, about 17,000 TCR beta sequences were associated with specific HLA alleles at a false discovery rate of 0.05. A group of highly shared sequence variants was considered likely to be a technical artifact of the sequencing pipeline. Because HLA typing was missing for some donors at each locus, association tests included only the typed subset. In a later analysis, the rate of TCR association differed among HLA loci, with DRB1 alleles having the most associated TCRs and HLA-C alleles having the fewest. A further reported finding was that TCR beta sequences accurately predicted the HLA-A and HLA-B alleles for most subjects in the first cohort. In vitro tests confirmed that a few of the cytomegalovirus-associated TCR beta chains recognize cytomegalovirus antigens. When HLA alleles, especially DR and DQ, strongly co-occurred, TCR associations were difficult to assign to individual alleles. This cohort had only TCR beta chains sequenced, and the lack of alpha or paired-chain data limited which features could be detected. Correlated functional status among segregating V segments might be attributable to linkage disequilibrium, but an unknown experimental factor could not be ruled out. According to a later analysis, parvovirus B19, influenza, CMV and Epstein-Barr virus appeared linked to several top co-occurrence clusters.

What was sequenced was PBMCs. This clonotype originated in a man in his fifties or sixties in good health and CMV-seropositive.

The sequence in DNA is TGCGCCAGCAGCTTGGACGGGGTTACTAATGAAAAACTGTTTTTT. It is translated as CASSLDGVTNEKLFF. The rearranged chain carries TRBV5-1 and TRBJ1-4; the D gene lacks a confident call. The junction carries 8 bases between V and J, which are trimmed by 0 bases and 2 bases respectively. The germline V gene encodes CDR1 SGHRS and CDR2 YFSETQ. Inclusive of the bounding cysteine and phenylalanine, the CDR3 is 15 residues long. Solely the CDR3 DNA is kept, with 45 bases framed from the first base.